The rows below give T cell receptor beta chains drawn from one sample of a study of blood T cells in healthy people across ages. TCRdb analysed the 5' RACE reads with MiXCR anew, one entry per CDR3 protein. Here the sample spans approximately 730,000 distinct CDR3 sequences, around 46% being singletons. Sequencing was done on a sample of blood. All receptors derive from a woman aged 55-70 years in good health. Both conserved end residues are part of each CDR3. A D gene is named only where the DNA matches it firmly. Clone size is not always given. Where it is, it says once, few, many or a class for expanded clones.

V	size	D	J	CDR3	DNA
TRBV2	NA	NA	TRBJ2-5	CASSELRLDEYF	TGTGCCAGCAGTGAGCTCCGACTGGATGAGTACTTC
TRBV7-9	many	NA	TRBJ2-1	CASSSSYGEQFF	TGTGCCAGCAGCTCGTCCTATGGTGAGCAGTTCTTC
TRBV6-5	few	NA	TRBJ1-2	CASRWGTNGYTF	TGTGCCAGCAGGTGGGGTACAAATGGTTACACCTTC
TRBV20-1	NA	TRBD1	TRBJ2-1	CSAADRAFEQFF	TGCAGTGCCGCGGACAGGGCTTTTGAGCAGTTCTTC
TRBV7-7	few	TRBD2	TRBJ2-5	CASSLGGSGGSTQYF	TGTGCCAGCAGCCTTGGTGGGAGCGGGGGGTCGACCCAGTACTTC
TRBV28	few	TRBD1	TRBJ2-5	CASTRTGGSETQYF	TGTGCCAGCACCAGGACAGGGGGTTCCGAGACCCAGTACTTC
TRBV5-1	NA	TRBD2	TRBJ2-5	CAGKVGTSGSQETQYF	TGCGCCGGCAAGGTGGGGACTAGCGGGTCGCAAGAGACCCAGTACTTC
TRBV20-1	once	NA	TRBJ2-5	CSARGRDTYQETQYF	TGCAGTGCTAGAGGCCGGGACACGTACCAAGAGACCCAGTACTTC
TRBV5-6	few	NA	TRBJ1-4	CASSLTRGEIEKLFF	TGTGCCAGCAGCCTGACTCGGGGGGAGATCGAAAAACTGTTTTTT
TRBV7-2	NA	NA	TRBJ1-1	CASSLARGAFF	TGTGCCAGCAGCTTAGCGCGGGGGGCTTTCTTT
TRBV7-9	many	NA	TRBJ2-4	CASSSQRAKNIQYF	TGTGCCAGCAGCTCCCAAAGAGCCAAAAACATTCAGTACTTC
TRBV10-3	many	NA	TRBJ2-3	CAISESELATDTQYF	TGTGCCATCAGTGAGTCGGAGCTAGCGACAGATACGCAGTATTTT
TRBV5-8	NA	NA	TRBJ2-7	CASTRQPRGKSSYEQYF	TGTGCCAGCACCCGCCAACCTCGCGGGAAGAGCTCCTACGAGCAGTACTTC
TRBV10-3	few	TRBD2	TRBJ2-5	CAISSPTSGTETQYF	TGTGCCATCAGTTCCCCGACTAGCGGGACTGAGACCCAGTACTTC
TRBV2	NA	NA	TRBJ1-1	CASRGGEIEAFF	TGTGCCAGCAGGGGCGGGGAAATTGAAGCTTTCTTT
TRBV28	many	TRBD2	TRBJ2-1	CASRAPGLYKNEQFF	TGTGCCAGCAGGGCGCCGGGACTATACAAGAATGAGCAGTTCTTC
TRBV5-1	NA	NA	TRBJ2-2	CASSVALGELFF	TGCGCCAGCAGCGTAGCTCTGGGGGAGCTGTTTTTT
TRBV20-1	few	NA	TRBJ2-7	CSGEGPREQYF	TGCAGTGGGGAAGGGCCGAGGGAGCAGTACTTC
TRBV20-1	few	NA	TRBJ2-7	CSARDPRRQSYEQYF	TGCAGTGCTAGAGACCCGAGACGCCAGTCCTACGAGCAGTACTTC
TRBV9	NA	NA	TRBJ2-2	CASSTRPTGGVELFF	TGTGCCAGCAGCACCCGGCCCACGGGTGGGGTCGAGCTGTTTTTT